The present entry profiles one T cell receptor (beta chain) with its context. A read error may produce the germline difference seen at one junction end. The data were taken from a study of type 1 and type 2 diabetes patients. Across the study: The cohort mixed type 1 diabetes, type 2 diabetes and nondiabetic donors. Sequencing for the whole study yielded under 20 million paired-end reads.

Genomic DNA was the PCR template. Amplification of the beta chain CDR3 used 30 forward and 13 reverse multiplex primers. Using its own MiXCR run on the multiplex PCR reads, TCRdb lists one record per CDR3 protein. The sample has about 290,000 distinct CDR3 sequences, roughly 50% seen once. This CDR3 is 18 amino acids long. In germline, CDR1 is SGHDT, CDR2 YYEEEE. Standard classification criteria confirmed type 1 or type 2 diabetes in all patients. V is TRBV5-6 and J is TRBJ1-6, with D uncertain. The TCR comes from a man aged 18 to 29 with type 2 diabetes. Input material: peripheral blood mononuclear cells (PBMCs). The CDR3 coding sequence is TGTGCCAGCAGCTTGGAAAAGGGTGAGAGCTCCTATAATTCACCCCTCCGCTTT. It specifies CASSLEKGESSYNSPLRF.